These T cell receptor beta chains were read from a single sample in a study of T cell responses to AZD1222 COVID-19 vaccine. Assay used: immunoSEQ multiplex PCR; TCRdb lists only in-frame clones, some missing. The table lists about 180,000 clones, around nine tenths of them singletons, with more than 0.4% in the top ten. Here the sequenced sample was peripheral blood, taken on day 0 of AZD1222 vaccination. The receptors come from an adult in good health. Each CDR3 is given with its conserved first and last residue. The D gene is left open where the match is weak. The size of a clone is reported for some rows only, either as once, few or many, or as a class for expanded clones.

>15|TRBJ1-5|NA|TRBV5-1|NA
TGCGCCAGCAGTCCTGGGGTGGGCAGCAATCAGCCCCAGCATTTT
CASSPGVGSNQPQHF
>12|TRBJ1-1|NA|TRBV19|NA
TGTGCCAGTAGTATTTGGGGTACTGAAGCTTTCTTT
CASSIWGTEAFF
>16|TRBJ2-1|TRBD2|TRBV7-9|NA
TGTGCCAGCAGCTTGACTAGCGTGGAATCCTACAATGAGCAGTTCTTC
CASSLTSVESYNEQFF
>17|TRBJ2-5|TRBD2|TRBV5-6|NA
TGTGCCAGCAGCCCTGGACTAGCGGGGGGCCTGCAAGAGACCCAGTACTTC
CASSPGLAGGLQETQYF
>13|TRBJ2-5|NA|TRBV12-3/TRBV12-4|NA
TGTGCCAGCAGACTCCGGGAGTCGGAGACCCAGTACTTC
CASRLRESETQYF
>14|TRBJ1-2|NA|TRBV23-1|NA
TGCGCCAGCAGTCAATACGGGGGTAACTATGGCTACACCTTC
CASSQYGGNYGYTF
>12|TRBJ1-1|NA|TRBV14|NA
TGTGCCAGCAGCCTAAGTCGGGCTCAAGCTTTCTTT
CASSLSRAQAFF
>14|TRBJ2-1|NA|TRBV7-9|NA
TGTGCCAGCAGGGACTTAAGCTCCTACAATGAGCAGTTCTTC
CASRDLSSYNEQFF
>16|TRBJ1-5|NA|TRBV3-1/TRBV3-2|NA
TGTGCCAGCAGCCAGGCAGGGGTGGGAGGCAATCAGCCCCAGCATTTT
CASSQAGVGGNQPQHF
>15|TRBJ2-5|NA|TRBV6-5|NA
TGTGCCAGCAGGGAGGGTTTAGGGGGCCAAGAGACCCAGTACTTC
CASREGLGGQETQYF
>16|TRBJ1-4|NA|TRBV11-2|NA
TGTGCCAGCAGCTTAGATCCTCTCGACGCATCAGAAAAACTGTTTTTT
CASSLDPLDASEKLFF
>16|TRBJ2-2|TRBD1|TRBV4-3|NA
TGCGCCAGCAGCCAAGATTCCGACAGGGTCAGCGGGGAGCTGTTTTTT
CASSQDSDRVSGELFF
>14|TRBJ1-5|TRBD1|TRBV5-4|NA
TGTGCCAGCAGCCCAGGGGGTCCCAATCAGCCCCAGCATTTT
CASSPGGPNQPQHF
>14|TRBJ2-2|TRBD1|TRBV19|NA
TGTGCCAGTAGAACAGGGGGCGGCACCGGGGAGCTGTTTTTT
CASRTGGGTGELFF
>14|TRBJ1-2|TRBD1|TRBV2|NA
TGTGCCAGCAAAGCATCAGGGGGCAGGTATGGCTACACCTTC
CASKASGGRYGYTF
>17|TRBJ2-1|NA|TRBV27|NA
TGTGCCAGCAGTTTAAAGTCTGGAAAGAGCTCCTACAATGAGCAGTTCTTC
CASSLKSGKSSYNEQFF
>13|TRBJ2-5|TRBD1|TRBV27|NA
TGTGCCAGCAGTTTCGACAGGGGAGAGACCCAGTACTTC
CASSFDRGETQYF
>15|TRBJ1-1|NA|TRBV11-2|few
TGTGCCAGCAGCTTAGAGCCAGGGGTGAACACTGAAGCTTTCTTT
CASSLEPGVNTEAFF
>11|TRBJ1-4|NA|TRBV28|few
TGTGCCAGCAGGGTTACGGGAAAACTGTTTTTT
CASRVTGKLFF
>13|TRBJ1-1|NA|TRBV7-7|NA
TGTGCTAGCAGCTTACATGCGGACACTGAAGCTTTCTTT
CASSLHADTEAFF
>9|TRBJ1-2|NA|TRBV2|NA
TGTGCCAGTGGGACCGTCGGGACCTTC
CASGTVGTF
>15|TRBJ2-1|NA|TRBV21-1|few
TGTGCCCGACCGACTAGCGGGAGGGCGTACAATGAGCAGTTCTTC
CARPTSGRAYNEQFF
>16|TRBJ1-1|NA|TRBV6-2/TRBV6-3|NA
TGTGCCAGCAGCCCCGGGCCTACTTATATGAACACTGAAGCTTTCTTT
CASSPGPTYMNTEAFF
>14|TRBJ2-7|TRBD1|TRBV12-5|once
TGTGCTAGTGGTTTCCAGGGGGCGCAGGGCGAGCAGTACTTC
CASGFQGAQGEQYF
>16|TRBJ2-1|NA|TRBV11-3|NA
TGTGCCAGCAGCTTCGCAGGGCCCAGACTAAACAATGAGCAGTTCTTC
CASSFAGPRLNNEQFF
>13|TRBJ1-1|NA|TRBV5-1|NA
TGCGCCAGCGGGGCCCAGTTGAACACTGAAGCTTTCTTT
CASGAQLNTEAFF
>14|TRBJ2-7|TRBD1|TRBV28|NA
TGTGCCAGCAGTTTCCGGGACAGGGGCGCCGAGCAGTACTTC
CASSFRDRGAEQYF
>14|TRBJ1-3|NA|TRBV3-1/TRBV3-2|NA
TGTGCCAGCAGCAGGAGTTCGGCTGGAAACACCATATATTTT
CASSRSSAGNTIYF
>15|TRBJ2-1|TRBD2|TRBV7-3|NA
TGTGCCAGCAGCGATAGCGGGGCCTCCTACAATGAGCAGTTCTTC
CASSDSGASYNEQFF
>13|TRBJ2-3|NA|TRBV9|NA
TGTGCCAGCAGCTCTCGTAGCGGAAATACGCAGTATTTT
CASSSRSGNTQYF